This T cell receptor beta chain comes out of a study of CD8+ T cells in alopecia areata. Treatment of the sample: oral pan-JAK inhibitor, 5-10 mg twice daily. The J segment lost 10 bases and the V segment lost 5 bases, leaving 14 bases of the junction unmatched. CDR3 length: 15 residues. The germline CDR1 and CDR2 sequences are MNHEY and SVGAGI. RNA, once extracted, was reverse transcribed into cDNA for use as the sequencing template. Generated by immunoSEQ multiplex PCR, the TCRdb table keeps only in-frame clones and is missing some. In the table there are some 200,000 clones, approximately 56% of which are singletons.

The specimen was CD4+ T cells sorted from blood, collected at week 4, from a patient treated with tofacitinib. This sequence was found in a human donor with alopecia areata. V is TRBV6-5 and J is TRBJ1-2; 9 bases fit TRBD1. CDR3 in DNA: TGTGCCAGCAGTCCAACGGGGGGGACAGGGTGGCCCTACACCTTC. This gives the protein CASSPTGGTGWPYTF.